The next 17 T cell receptor beta chains were all read from a single sample in a study of T cell changes during pregnancy in multiple sclerosis. The data were produced by immunoSEQ multiplex PCR, yet TCRdb's version contains in-frame clones alone and is incomplete. The table includes about 42,000 clones, 95% to 97% detected once. This specimen was peripheral blood, taken in the second trimester of pregnancy. The receptor set was obtained from a female donor with multiple sclerosis, enrolled in a pregnancy study.

This clone was counted a single time. The chain has TRBV18 and TRBJ1-1; 7 bases line up with TRBD1. Germline V gene sequence: CDR1 KGHSH, CDR2 LQKENI. This CDR3 has 17 amino acids. Trimming at V came to 2 bases and at J to 3 bases, leaving 12 bases not matched to a gene. The CDR3 nucleotides are TGTGCCAGCTCACCAAAGAGGGGGCAACTGGTGGACACTGAAGCTTTCTTT. Amino acid sequence: CASSPKRGQLVDTEAFF.

The chain's CDR3 is CASSSGTSYYEQFF. CDR3 DNA: TGTGCCAGCAGCTCCGGGACTAGTTATTATGAGCAGTTCTTC. This sequence joins TRBV7-2 and TRBJ2-1, with TRBD2 identical over 8 bases. The germline CDR1 and CDR2 sequences are SGHTA and FQGNSA. This CDR3 contains 14 residues. The V segment lost 4 bases and the J segment 8 bases; nucleotides outside the gene matches: 7. Based on the CDR3 plus reference TRBV7-2 and TRBJ2-1, the full variable domain is GAGVSQSPSNKVTEKGKDVELRCDPISGHTALYWYRQSLGQGLEFLIYFQGNSAPDKSGLPSDRFSAERTGGSVSTLTIQRTQQEDSAVYLCASSSGTSYYEQFFGPGTRLTVL.

The chain combines TRBV11-2 with TRBJ2-1; TRBD1 agrees at 7 bases. J lost 10 bases, V lost 1 base, and 13 bases had no gene match. The CDR3 spans 16 residues. Germline V gene lookup returns CDR1 SGHAT and CDR2 FQNNGV. Here the CDR3 reads CASSLGGGNPGGEQFF. The CDR3 nucleotides read TGTGCCAGCAGCTTAGGAGGGGGCAACCCGGGCGGGGAGCAGTTCTTC. Filled out from reference TRBV11-2 and TRBJ2-1, the complete variable domain reads EAGVAQSPRYKIIEKRQSVAFWCNPISGHATLYWYQQILGQGPKLLIQFQNNGVVDDSQLPKDRFSAERLKGVDSTLKIQPAKLEDSAVYLCASSLGGGNPGGEQFFGPGTRLTVL.

This chain joins TRBV5-1 and TRBJ2-2, with D perhaps matching TRBD2 (7 bases). Germline-derived CDR1 and CDR2 are SGHRS and YFSETQ. The CDR3 runs to 15 residues. V was shortened by 4 bases and J by 5 bases, with 15 bases between the two germline ends. The CDR3 region has the DNA TGCGCCAGCAGCCTCTGGGGGGGGCGGACCGGGGAGCTGTTTTTT. Translated: CASSLWGGRTGELFF.

The gene calls are TRBV28 and TRBJ1-2, with D hard to call. The CDR3 runs 13 residues. V was clipped by 3 bases and J by 4 bases, with 9 bases between them. Germline loops: CDR1 MDHEN, CDR2 SYDVKM. Written as DNA, the CDR3 is TGTGCCAGCAGTTTTACCAGAAGCTATGGCTACACCTTC. It yields the protein CASSFTRSYGYTF.

This chain links TRBV11-3 with TRBJ1-5; D possibly corresponds to TRBD1 (6 bases). The length of the CDR3 is 16 residues. Germline V lookup: CDR1 SGHNT, CDR2 YENEEA. The germline V and J ends were trimmed by 2 bases and 7 bases, with 18 bases remaining between them. CDR3 nucleotides: TGTGCCAGCAGCTTAACACAGGGATGGGGTATACAGCCCCAGCATTTT. Protein: CASSLTQGWGIQPQHF.

This clone was seen a single time. The V call is TRBV18, the J call TRBJ2-2; 8 nucleotides line up with TRBD1. Per the germline V gene, CDR1 is KGHSH and CDR2 is LQKENI. After removal of 5 bases from V and 2 bases from J, the junction contained 7 bases not matched to a gene. The CDR3 covers 16 residues. CDR3 residues: CASSSGTGDNTGELFF. CDR3 nucleotide sequence: TGTGCCAGCTCATCCGGGACAGGAGATAACACCGGGGAGCTGTTTTTT.

The V gene is TRBV7-9, the J gene TRBJ1-2; D remains ambiguous. The V gene lost 1 base and the J gene lost 6 bases, with 6 bases spanning the gap. The CDR3 has 12 amino acids. Germline lookup yields CDR1 SEHNR and CDR2 FQNEAQ (reference sequence). CDR3 sequence (DNA): TGTGCCAGCAGCTTAGGGCCGCATGGCTACACCTTC. This encodes CASSLGPHGYTF.

V and J are TRBV28 and TRBJ1-3; 7 nucleotides agree with TRBD1. The CDR3 loop spans 15 amino acids. CDR1 and CDR2 from the germline V gene are MDHEN and SYDVKM. With V trimmed by 6 bases and J by 2 bases, 7 bases remained unmatched. The CDR3 loop reads CASSWGQSPGNTIYF. DNA for the CDR3: TGTGCCAGCAGCTGGGGACAGTCCCCTGGAAACACCATATATTTT.

J is TRBJ2-2 and V is TRBV6-5; TRBD1 agrees at 10 bases. Germline values: CDR1 MNHEY, CDR2 SVGAGI. The CDR3 totals 15 residues. J gave up 9 bases and V 6 bases, and 10 bases lay outside the gene matches. CDR3 in amino acids: CASSPGQGFYRELFF. The CDR3 DNA reads as TGTGCCAGCAGCCCGGGACAGGGGTTTTACCGGGAGCTGTTTTTT.

The V gene is TRBV2, the J gene TRBJ1-1, with D perhaps matching TRBD1 (6 bases). This CDR3 has 11 residues. V shed 6 bases and J shed 10 bases, with 12 bases lying between them. From germline, CDR1 is SNHLY and CDR2 FYNNEI. The CDR3 nucleotides are TGTGCCAGCAGGCCCCGGACAGTAGCTTTCTTT. It yields the protein CASRPRTVAFF.

This clone was picked up one time. The V and J genes are TRBV19 and TRBJ1-4; no definite D call. V was pared by 5 bases and J by 5 bases, with 15 bases between. The CDR3 spans 15 residues. Per germline, CDR1 LNHDA and CDR2 SQIVND (reference sequence). The CDR3 protein is CASSYRRGGNEKLFF. The CDR3 coding sequence is TGTGCCAGTAGTTATCGGCGCGGCGGGAATGAAAAACTGTTTTTT.

The V and J genes are TRBV2 and TRBJ1-4, with a weak D call TRBD1 (5 bases). Germline V gene data show CDR1 as SNHLY and CDR2 as FYNNEI. This CDR3 region has 14 residues. V was cut by 7 bases and J by 3 bases, with 12 bases left in between. The CDR3 loop reads CASKPRGSNEKLFF. The CDR3 coding sequence is TGTGCCAGCAAGCCTAGGGGTTCTAATGAAAAACTGTTTTTT.

This chain connects TRBV6-5 to TRBJ1-1, with D maybe TRBD1 (5 bases). This CDR3 is 14 amino acids long. Germline V lookup: CDR1 MNHEY, CDR2 SVGAGI. The V end was cut by 2 bases, the J end by 0 bases, with 7 bases between. This CDR3 reads CASSYRGLNTEAFF. The CDR3 DNA reads as TGTGCCAGCAGTTACCGGGGGTTGAACACTGAAGCTTTCTTT.

The genes are TRBV7-3 and TRBJ2-2; TRBD1 matches 8 bases. Germline V gene lookup returns CDR1 SGHTA and CDR2 FQGTGA. The CDR3 contains 18 residues. Germline trimming cut 0 bases from V and 2 bases from J; bases unmatched to any gene: 8. The DNA for the CDR3 is TGTGCCAGCAGCTTAACGTTAAATCAGGGGGCTAACACCGGGGAGCTGTTTTTT. This gives the protein CASSLTLNQGANTGELFF.

The rearrangement joins TRBV2 to TRBJ2-1; 9 nucleotides match TRBD2. Germline V gene sequence: CDR1 SNHLY, CDR2 FYNNEI. After removal of 2 bases from V and 12 bases from J, the junction contained 11 bases not matched to a gene. The CDR3 is 15 amino acids. The CDR3 nucleotides read TGTGCCAGCAGTGAAATGGCTAGCGGGGCGGGATGGCAGTTCTTC. Protein sequence: CASSEMASGAGWQFF.

The V and J genes are TRBV2 and TRBJ1-6; TRBD1 matches at 9 bases. This CDR3 is 14 amino acids long. The V gene end was trimmed by 6 bases and the J gene end by 13 bases; junction bases not matched to a gene: 10. Germline V gene data show CDR1 as SNHLY and CDR2 as FYNNEI. The CDR3 DNA follows: TGTGCCAGCAGGACCGGGACAGGGTACCCCCCCCTCCACTTT. This sequence encodes CASRTGTGYPPLHF.